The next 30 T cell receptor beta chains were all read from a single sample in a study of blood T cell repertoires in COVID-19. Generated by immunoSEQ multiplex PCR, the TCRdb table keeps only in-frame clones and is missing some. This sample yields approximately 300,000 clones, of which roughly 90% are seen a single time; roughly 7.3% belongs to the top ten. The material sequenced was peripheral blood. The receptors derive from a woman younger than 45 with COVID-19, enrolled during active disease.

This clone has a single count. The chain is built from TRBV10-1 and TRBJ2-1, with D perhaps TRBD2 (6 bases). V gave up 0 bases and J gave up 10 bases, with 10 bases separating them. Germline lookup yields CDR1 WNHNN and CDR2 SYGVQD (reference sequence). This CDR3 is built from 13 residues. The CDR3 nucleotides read TGCGCCAGCAGTGAGTCCAGGGAGGACGAGCAGTTCTTC. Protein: CASSESREDEQFF.

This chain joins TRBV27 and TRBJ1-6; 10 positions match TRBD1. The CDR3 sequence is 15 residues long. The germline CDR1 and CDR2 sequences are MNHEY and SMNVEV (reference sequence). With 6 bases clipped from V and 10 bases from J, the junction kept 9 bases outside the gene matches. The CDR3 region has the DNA TGTGCCAGCAGCCCCAACCGGGACAGGGGCTCACCCCTCCACTTT. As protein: CASSPNRDRGSPLHF.

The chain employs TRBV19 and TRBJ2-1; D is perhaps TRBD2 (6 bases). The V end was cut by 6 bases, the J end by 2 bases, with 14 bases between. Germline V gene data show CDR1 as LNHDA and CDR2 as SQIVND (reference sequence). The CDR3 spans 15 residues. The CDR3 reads CASSLSPGAYNEQFF. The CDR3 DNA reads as TGTGCCAGTAGCTTGTCGCCGGGAGCCTACAATGAGCAGTTCTTC.

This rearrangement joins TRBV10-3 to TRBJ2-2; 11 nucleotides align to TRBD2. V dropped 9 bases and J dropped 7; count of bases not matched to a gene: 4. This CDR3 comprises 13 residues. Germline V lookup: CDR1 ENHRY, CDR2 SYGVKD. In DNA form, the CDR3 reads TGTGCCATGACCGGGACTAGCGGCGGGGAGCTGTTTTTT. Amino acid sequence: CAMTGTSGGELFF.

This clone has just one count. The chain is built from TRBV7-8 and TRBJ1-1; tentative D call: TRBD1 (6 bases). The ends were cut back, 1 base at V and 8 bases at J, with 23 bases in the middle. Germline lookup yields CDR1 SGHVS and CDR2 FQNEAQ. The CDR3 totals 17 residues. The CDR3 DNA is TGTGCCAGCAGCTTAGATGGATCGACAGGAGGATTTGGGGAAGCTTTCTTT. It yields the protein CASSLDGSTGGFGEAFF. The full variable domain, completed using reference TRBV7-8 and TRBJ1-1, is GAGVSQSPRYKVAKRGQDVALRCDPISGHVSLFWYQQALGQGPEFLTYFQNEAQLDKSGLPSDRFFAERPEGSVSTLKIQRTQQEDSAVYLCASSLDGSTGGFGEAFFGQGTRLTVV.

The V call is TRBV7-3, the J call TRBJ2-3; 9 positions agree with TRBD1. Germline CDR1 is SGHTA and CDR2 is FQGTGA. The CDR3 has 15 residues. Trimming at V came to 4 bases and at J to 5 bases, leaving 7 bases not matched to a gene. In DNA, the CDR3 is TGTGCCAGCAGCTCCACAGGGGGCGGGGGAGATACGCAGTATTTT. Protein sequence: CASSSTGGGGDTQYF.

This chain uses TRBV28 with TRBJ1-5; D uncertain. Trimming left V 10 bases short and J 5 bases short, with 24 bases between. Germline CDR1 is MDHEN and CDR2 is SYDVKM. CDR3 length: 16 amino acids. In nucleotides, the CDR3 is TGTGCCATCTCGACACGTACTAGAACAAAACATCAGCCCCAGCATTTT. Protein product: CAISTRTRTKHQPQHF.

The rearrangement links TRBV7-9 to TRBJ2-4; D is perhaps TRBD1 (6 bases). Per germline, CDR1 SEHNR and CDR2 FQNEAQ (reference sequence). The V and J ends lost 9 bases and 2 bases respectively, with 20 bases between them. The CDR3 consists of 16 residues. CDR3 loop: CARTCGQGKPKNIQYF. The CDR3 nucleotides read TGTGCCAGGACCTGCGGGCAGGGGAAGCCCAAAAACATTCAGTACTTC.

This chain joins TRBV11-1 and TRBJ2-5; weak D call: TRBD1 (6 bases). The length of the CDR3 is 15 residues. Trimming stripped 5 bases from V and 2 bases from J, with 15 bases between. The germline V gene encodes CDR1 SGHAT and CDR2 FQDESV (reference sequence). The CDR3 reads CASSLEQGSQETQYF. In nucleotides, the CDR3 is TGTGCCAGCAGCCTAGAACAGGGATCACAAGAGACCCAGTACTTC.

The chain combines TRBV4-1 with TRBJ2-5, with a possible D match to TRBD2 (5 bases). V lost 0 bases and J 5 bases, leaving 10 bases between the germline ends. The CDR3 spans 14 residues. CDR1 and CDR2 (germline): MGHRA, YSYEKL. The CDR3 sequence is CASSQEEVGETQYF. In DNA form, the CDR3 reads TGCGCCAGCAGCCAAGAGGAGGTAGGGGAGACCCAGTACTTC.

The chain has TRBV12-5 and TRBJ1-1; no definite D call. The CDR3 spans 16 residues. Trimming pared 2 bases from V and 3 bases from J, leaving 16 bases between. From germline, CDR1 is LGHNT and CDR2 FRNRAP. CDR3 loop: CASGLSSGGPDTEAFF. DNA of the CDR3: TGTGCTAGTGGTTTGTCTTCGGGAGGACCAGACACTGAAGCTTTCTTT.

The DNA for the CDR3 is TGTGCCATCAGCCCACAGGGGATCTATGGCTACACCTTC. Protein product: CAISPQGIYGYTF. The chain is built from TRBV10-3 and TRBJ1-2, with TRBD1 identical over 7 bases. CDR1 is ENHRY, CDR2 SYGVKD, per germline. Trimming removed 6 bases from V and 4 bases from J; junction bases left unmatched: 5. The CDR3 runs 13 residues.

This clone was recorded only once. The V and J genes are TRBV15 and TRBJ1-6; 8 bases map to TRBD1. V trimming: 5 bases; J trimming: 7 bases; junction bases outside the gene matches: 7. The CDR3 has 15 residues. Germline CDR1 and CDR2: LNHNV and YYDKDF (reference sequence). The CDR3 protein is CATSFRTGMNSPLHF. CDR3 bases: TGTGCCACCAGCTTCAGGACAGGGATGAATTCACCCCTCCACTTT.

CDR3 in amino acids: CASSVTGKTYEQYF. CDR3 DNA: TGTGCCAGCAGCGTGACAGGGAAAACCTACGAGCAGTACTTC. The chain is built from TRBV9 and TRBJ2-7, with TRBD1 identical over 7 bases. Germline trimming cut 2 bases from V and 2 bases from J; bases unmatched to any gene: 4. CDR3 length: 14 amino acids. Germline CDR1 is SGDLS and CDR2 is YYNGEE. Full variable domain (rest looked up from reference TRBV9 and TRBJ2-7): DSGVTQTPKHLITATGQRVTLRCSPRSGDLSVYWYQQSLDQGLQFLIQYYNGEERAKGNILERFSAQQFPDLHSELNLSSLELGDSALYFCASSVTGKTYEQYFGPGTRLTVT.

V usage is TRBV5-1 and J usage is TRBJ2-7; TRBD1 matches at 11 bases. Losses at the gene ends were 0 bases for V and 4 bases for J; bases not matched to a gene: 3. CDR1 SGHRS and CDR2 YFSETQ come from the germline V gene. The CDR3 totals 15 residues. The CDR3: CASSLVGTGGYEQYF. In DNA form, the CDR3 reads TGCGCCAGCAGCTTGGTTGGGACAGGGGGTTACGAGCAGTACTTC.

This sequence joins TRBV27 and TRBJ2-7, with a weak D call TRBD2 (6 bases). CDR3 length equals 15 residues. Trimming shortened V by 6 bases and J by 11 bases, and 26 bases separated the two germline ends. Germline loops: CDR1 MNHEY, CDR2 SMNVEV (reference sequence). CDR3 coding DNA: TGTGCCAGCAGCTTTTCGGAGGGAAGGGCATTCGTGGAGTACTTC. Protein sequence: CASSFSEGRAFVEYF.

The CDR3 sequence is CASSLSAENTEAFF. CDR3 nucleotides: TGTGCCAGCAGTTTATCTGCGGAGAACACTGAAGCTTTCTTT. The genes are TRBV27 and TRBJ1-1; the D is unclear. The CDR3 consists of 14 residues. Trimming removed 0 bases at V and 1 base at J, with 6 bases between. From germline, CDR1 is MNHEY and CDR2 SMNVEV (reference sequence).

The CDR3 DNA sequence: TGTGCCAGCAGCTTAGTGAGCGGGACGGGTTACAATCAGCCCCAGCATTTT. Its protein is CASSLVSGTGYNQPQHF. The chain carries TRBV7-2 and TRBJ1-5; D might be TRBD1 (5 bases). Germline-derived CDR1 and CDR2 are SGHTA and FQGNSA. CDR3 length: 17 amino acids. V lost 1 base to trimming and J lost 3 bases, with 16 bases between them. Supplemented by reference TRBV7-2 and TRBJ1-5, the full variable domain reads GAGVSQSPSNKVTEKGKDVELRCDPISGHTALYWYRQSLGQGLEFLIYFQGNSAPDKSGLPSDRFSAERTGGSVSTLTIQRTQQEDSAVYLCASSLVSGTGYNQPQHFGDGTRLSIL.

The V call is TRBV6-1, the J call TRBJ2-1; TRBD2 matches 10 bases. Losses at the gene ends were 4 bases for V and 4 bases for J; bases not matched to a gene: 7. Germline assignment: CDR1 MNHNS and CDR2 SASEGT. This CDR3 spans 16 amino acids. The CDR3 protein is CASSGSGRAGYNEQFF. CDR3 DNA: TGTGCCAGCAGTGGAAGCGGGAGGGCCGGATACAATGAGCAGTTCTTC.

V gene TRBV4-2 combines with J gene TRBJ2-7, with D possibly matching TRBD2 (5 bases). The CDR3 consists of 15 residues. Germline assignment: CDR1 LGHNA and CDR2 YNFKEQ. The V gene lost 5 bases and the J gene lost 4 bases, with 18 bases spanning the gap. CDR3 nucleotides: TGTGCCAGCAGCTCCCCCCCTGGAGGAGGATACGAGCAGTACTTC. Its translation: CASSSPPGGGYEQYF.

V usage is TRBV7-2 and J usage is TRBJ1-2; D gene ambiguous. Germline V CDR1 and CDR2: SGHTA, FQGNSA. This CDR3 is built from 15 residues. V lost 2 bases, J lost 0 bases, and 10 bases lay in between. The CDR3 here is CASSLRTETNYGYTF. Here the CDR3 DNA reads TGTGCCAGCAGCTTACGCACAGAGACTAACTATGGCTACACCTTC.

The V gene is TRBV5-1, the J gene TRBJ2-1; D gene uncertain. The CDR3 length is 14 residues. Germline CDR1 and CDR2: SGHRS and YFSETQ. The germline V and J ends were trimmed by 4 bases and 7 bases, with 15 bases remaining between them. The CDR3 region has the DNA TGCGCCAGCAGCCCCATCGGAGACGGGAATGAGCAGTTCTTC. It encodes CASSPIGDGNEQFF.

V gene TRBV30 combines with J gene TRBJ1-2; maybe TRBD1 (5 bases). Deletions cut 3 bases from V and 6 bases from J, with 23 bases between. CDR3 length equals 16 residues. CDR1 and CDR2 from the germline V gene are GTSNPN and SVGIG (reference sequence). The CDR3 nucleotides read TGTGCCTGGAGCAAGACCGCGCTACAGGCCTCGGATGGCTACACCTTC. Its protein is CAWSKTALQASDGYTF.

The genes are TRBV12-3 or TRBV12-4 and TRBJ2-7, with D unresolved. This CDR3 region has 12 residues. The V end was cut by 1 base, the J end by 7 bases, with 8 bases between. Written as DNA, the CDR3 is TGTGCCAGCAGTTTAGTCCCGGAGGAGCAGTACTTC. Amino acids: CASSLVPEEQYF.

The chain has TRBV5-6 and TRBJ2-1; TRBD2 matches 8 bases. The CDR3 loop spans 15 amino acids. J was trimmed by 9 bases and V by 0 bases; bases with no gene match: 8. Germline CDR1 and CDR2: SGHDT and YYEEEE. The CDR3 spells CASSLVGRETAEQFF. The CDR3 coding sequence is TGTGCCAGCAGCTTGGTCGGGAGGGAGACGGCTGAGCAGTTCTTC. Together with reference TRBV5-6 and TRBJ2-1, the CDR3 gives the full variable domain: DAGVTQSPTHLIKTRGQQVTLRCSPKSGHDTVSWYQQALGQGPQFIFQYYEEEERQRGNFPDRFSGHQFPNYSSELNVNALLLGDSALYLCASSLVGRETAEQFFGPGTRLTVL.

The chain's CDR3 is CASSQLRQVSEAFF. The CDR3 coding sequence is TGTGCCAGCAGCCAGCTCAGACAGGTCTCTGAAGCTTTCTTT. This chain joins TRBV3-1 (or the pseudogene TRBV3-2) and TRBJ1-1, with D possibly matching TRBD1 (6 bases). V lost 3 bases, J lost 6 bases, and 14 bases lay in between. There are 14 residues in the CDR3. CDR1 is LGHDT and CDR2 is YNNKEL in the germline V gene (reference sequence).

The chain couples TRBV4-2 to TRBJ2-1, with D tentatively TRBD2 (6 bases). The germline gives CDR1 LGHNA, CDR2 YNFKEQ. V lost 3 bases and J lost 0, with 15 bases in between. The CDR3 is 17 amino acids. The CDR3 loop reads CASSQNRDFSSYNEQFF. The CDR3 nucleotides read TGTGCCAGCAGCCAGAACCGGGACTTTAGCTCCTACAATGAGCAGTTCTTC.

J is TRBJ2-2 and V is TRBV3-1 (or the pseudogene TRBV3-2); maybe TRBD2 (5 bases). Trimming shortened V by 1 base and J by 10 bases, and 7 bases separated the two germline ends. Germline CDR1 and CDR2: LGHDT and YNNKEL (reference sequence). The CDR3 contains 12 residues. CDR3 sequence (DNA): TGTGCCAGCAGCCAAGCGGAGGCGGAGCTGTTTTTT. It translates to CASSQAEAELFF.

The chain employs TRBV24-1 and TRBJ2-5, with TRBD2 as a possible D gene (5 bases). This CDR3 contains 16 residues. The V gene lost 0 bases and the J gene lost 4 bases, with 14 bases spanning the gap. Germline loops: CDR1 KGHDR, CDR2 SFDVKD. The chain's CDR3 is CATSDLPGLGRETQYF. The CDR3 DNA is TGTGCCACCAGTGATTTGCCAGGACTTGGGAGAGAGACCCAGTACTTC.

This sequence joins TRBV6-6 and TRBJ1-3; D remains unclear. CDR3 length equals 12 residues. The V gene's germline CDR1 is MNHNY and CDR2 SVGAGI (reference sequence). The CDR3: CVTGEGESTIYF. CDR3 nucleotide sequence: TGTGTAACCGGGGAGGGAGAGTCGACCATATATTTT.